This is a list of T cell receptor beta chains from one sample in a study of OX40 agonist ivuxolimab in advanced cancers. Libraries were prepared by immunoSEQ multiplex PCR; TCRdb keeps only in-frame clonotypes and omits some of them. The table shows 75,000 to 90,000 clones, with approximately 85% occurring only once. This specimen was CD4+ or CD8+ T cells sorted from blood, taken in a trial of the OX40 agonist ivuxolimab. The origin of the receptors is an adult with an advanced solid tumor such as melanoma, head and neck, liver or kidney cancer. Both conserved end residues are part of each CDR3. Each record gives: J gene, clone size, V gene, CDR3 protein. Only part of the rows carry a size: once, few, many, or a class if the clone is expanded.

TRBJ2-7	NA	TRBV7-2	CASSLRTSGVGEQYF
TRBJ2-1	NA	TRBV2	CASSRLDSTYNEQFF
TRBJ2-1	NA	TRBV19	CASSPRRSSYNEQFF
TRBJ1-2	NA	TRBV19	CASSIDWDVYGYTF
TRBJ2-2	NA	TRBV19	CASSPGTGNTGELFF
TRBJ1-1	NA	TRBV4-1	CASSQVRQGAFF
TRBJ2-7	NA	TRBV5-6	CASRGTSGTGEQYF
TRBJ2-3	NA	TRBV7-9	CASSLVGGTDTQYF
TRBJ1-3	NA	TRBV6-6	CASSDTGESGNTIYF
TRBJ1-1	NA	TRBV6-1	CASSVLDRRSFF
TRBJ1-2	few	TRBV28	CASRDPVSNGYTF
TRBJ1-1	NA	TRBV28	CASSLFGRGTSGTEAFF
TRBJ2-1	once	TRBV28	CASRPRGSYNEQFF